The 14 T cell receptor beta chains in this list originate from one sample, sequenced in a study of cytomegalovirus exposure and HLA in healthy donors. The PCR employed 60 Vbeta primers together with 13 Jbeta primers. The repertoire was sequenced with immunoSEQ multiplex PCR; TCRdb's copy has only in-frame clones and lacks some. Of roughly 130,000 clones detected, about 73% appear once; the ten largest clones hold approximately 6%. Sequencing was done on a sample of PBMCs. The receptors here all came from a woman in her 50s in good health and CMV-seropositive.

As DNA, the CDR3 is TGTGCCAGCAGCTTAGCGGGGTTGGTGAACAATGAGCAGTTCTTC. Protein: CASSLAGLVNNEQFF. The V call is TRBV11-2, the J call TRBJ2-1; weak D call: TRBD2 (5 bases). Trimming left V 1 base short and J 5 bases short, with 12 bases between. The germline gives CDR1 SGHAT, CDR2 FQNNGV. This CDR3 contains 15 residues. The full variable domain, its missing parts supplied by reference TRBV11-2 and TRBJ2-1, is EAGVAQSPRYKIIEKRQSVAFWCNPISGHATLYWYQQILGQGPKLLIQFQNNGVVDDSQLPKDRFSAERLKGVDSTLKIQPAKLEDSAVYLCASSLAGLVNNEQFFGPGTRLTVL.

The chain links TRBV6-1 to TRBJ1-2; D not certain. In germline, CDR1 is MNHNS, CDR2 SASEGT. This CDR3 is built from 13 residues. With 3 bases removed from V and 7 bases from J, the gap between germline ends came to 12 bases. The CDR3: CASSDPLGGGYTF. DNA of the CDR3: TGTGCCAGCAGTGACCCTCTAGGTGGTGGCTACACCTTC.

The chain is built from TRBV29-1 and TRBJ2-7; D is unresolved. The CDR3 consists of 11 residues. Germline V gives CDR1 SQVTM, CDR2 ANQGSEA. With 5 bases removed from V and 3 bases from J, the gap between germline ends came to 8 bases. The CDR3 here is CSVRGNYEQYF. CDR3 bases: TGCAGCGTTCGAGGCAACTACGAGCAGTACTTC.

The CDR3 reads CASSIGAGTGGEQFF. The CDR3 bases are TGTGCCAGTAGTATAGGGGCAGGGACAGGGGGTGAGCAGTTCTTC. The chain recombines TRBV19 with TRBJ2-1; 11 bases line up with TRBD1. V lost 1 base, J lost 9 bases, and 5 bases stayed unmatched. Germline loops: CDR1 LNHDA, CDR2 SQIVND (reference sequence). The CDR3 sequence is 15 residues long. Using reference TRBV19 and TRBJ2-1 for the parts outside the CDR3, the full variable domain is DGGITQSPKYLFRKEGQNVTLSCEQNLNHDAMYWYRQDPGQGLRLIYYSQIVNDFQKGDIAEGYSVSREKKESFPLTVTSAQKNPTAFYLCASSIGAGTGGEQFFGPGTRLTVL.

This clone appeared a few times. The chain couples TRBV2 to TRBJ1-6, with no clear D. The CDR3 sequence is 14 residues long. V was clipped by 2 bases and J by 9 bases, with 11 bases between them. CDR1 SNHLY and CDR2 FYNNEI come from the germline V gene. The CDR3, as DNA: TGTGCCAGCAGTGAACATTCCGGTGGTTCACCCCTCCACTTT. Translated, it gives CASSEHSGGSPLHF.

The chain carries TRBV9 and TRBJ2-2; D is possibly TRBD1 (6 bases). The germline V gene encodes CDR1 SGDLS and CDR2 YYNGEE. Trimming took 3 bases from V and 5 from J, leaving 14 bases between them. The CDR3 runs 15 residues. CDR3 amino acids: CASSATGTLTGELFF. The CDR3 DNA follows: TGTGCCAGCAGCGCCACAGGGACGTTGACCGGGGAGCTGTTTTTT.

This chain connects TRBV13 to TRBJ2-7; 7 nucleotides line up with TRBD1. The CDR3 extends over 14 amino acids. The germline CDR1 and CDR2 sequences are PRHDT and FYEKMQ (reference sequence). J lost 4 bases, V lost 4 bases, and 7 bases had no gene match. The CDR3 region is CASSYKGRGYEQYF. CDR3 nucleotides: TGTGCCAGCAGCTACAAAGGCAGGGGGTACGAGCAGTACTTC. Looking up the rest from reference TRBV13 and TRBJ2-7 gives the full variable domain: AAGVIQSPRHLIKEKRETATLKCYPIPRHDTVYWYQQGPGQDPQFLISFYEKMQSDKGSIPDRFSAQQFSDYHSELNMSSLELGDSALYFCASSYKGRGYEQYFGPGTRLTVT.

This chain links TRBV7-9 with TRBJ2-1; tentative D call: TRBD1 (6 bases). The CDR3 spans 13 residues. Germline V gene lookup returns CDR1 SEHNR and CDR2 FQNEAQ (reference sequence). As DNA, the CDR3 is TGTGCAATCCCGGGCCAGGGGAAGGATGAGCAGTTCTTC. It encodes CAIPGQGKDEQFF. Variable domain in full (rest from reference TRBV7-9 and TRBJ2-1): DTGVSQNPRHKITKRGQNVTFRCDPISEHNRLYWYRQTLGQGPEFLTYFQNEAQLEKSRLLSDRFSAERPKGSFSTLEIQRTEQGDSAMYLCAIPGQGKDEQFFGPGTRLTVL.

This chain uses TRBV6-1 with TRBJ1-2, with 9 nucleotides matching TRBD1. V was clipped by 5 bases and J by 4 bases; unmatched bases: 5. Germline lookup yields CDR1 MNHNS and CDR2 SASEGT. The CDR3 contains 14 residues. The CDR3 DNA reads TGTGCCAGCAGTCCCGACAGGGGGTCCTATGGCTACACCTTC. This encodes CASSPDRGSYGYTF.

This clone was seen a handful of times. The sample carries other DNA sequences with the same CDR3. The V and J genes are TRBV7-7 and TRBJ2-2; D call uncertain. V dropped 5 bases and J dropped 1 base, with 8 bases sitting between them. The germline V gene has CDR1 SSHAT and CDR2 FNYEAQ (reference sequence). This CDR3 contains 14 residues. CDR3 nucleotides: TGTGCCAGCAGCCTTCGACAGAACACCGGGGAGCTGTTTTTT. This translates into CASSLRQNTGELFF.

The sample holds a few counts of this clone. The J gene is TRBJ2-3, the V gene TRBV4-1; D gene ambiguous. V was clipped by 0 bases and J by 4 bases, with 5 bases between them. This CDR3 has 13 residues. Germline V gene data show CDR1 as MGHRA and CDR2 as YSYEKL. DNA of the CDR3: TGCGCCAGCAGCCAAGATCTTCCAGATACGCAGTATTTT. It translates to CASSQDLPDTQYF.

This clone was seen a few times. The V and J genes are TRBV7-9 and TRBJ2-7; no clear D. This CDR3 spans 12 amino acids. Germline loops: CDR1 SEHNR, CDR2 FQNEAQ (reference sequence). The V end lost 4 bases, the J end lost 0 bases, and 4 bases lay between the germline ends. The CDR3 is CASSSSSYEQYF. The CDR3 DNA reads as TGTGCCAGCAGCTCCAGCTCCTACGAGCAGTACTTC. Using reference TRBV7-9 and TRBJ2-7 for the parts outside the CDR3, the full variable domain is DTGVSQNPRHKITKRGQNVTFRCDPISEHNRLYWYRQTLGQGPEFLTYFQNEAQLEKSRLLSDRFSAERPKGSFSTLEIQRTEQGDSAMYLCASSSSSYEQYFGPGTRLTVT.

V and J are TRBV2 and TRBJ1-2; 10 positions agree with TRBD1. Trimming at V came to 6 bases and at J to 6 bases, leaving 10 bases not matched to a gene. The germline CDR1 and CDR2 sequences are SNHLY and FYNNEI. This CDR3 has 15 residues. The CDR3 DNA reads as TGTGCCAGCAGAAGAAGCCGGGACAGGGGCGATGGCTACACCTTC. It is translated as CASRRSRDRGDGYTF.

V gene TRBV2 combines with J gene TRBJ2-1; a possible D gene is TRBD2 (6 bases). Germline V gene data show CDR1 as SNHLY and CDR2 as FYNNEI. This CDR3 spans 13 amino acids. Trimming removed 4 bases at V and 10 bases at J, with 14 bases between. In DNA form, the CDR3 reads TGTGCCAGCAGTGCTGAACGGGGGTGGGAGCAGTTCTTC. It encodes CASSAERGWEQFF.